The clone carrying this T cell receptor (beta chain) has only a few counts. Original processing methods: Quantification of nucleated cells was approximated via reference gene primer amplification. Libraries were prepared by immunoSEQ multiplex PCR; TCRdb keeps only in-frame clonotypes and omits some of them. Clone size and V and J calls were adopted from that table, with D and trimming inferred from the DNA. The sample yields about 130,000 clones, approximately 86% seen once. The data were taken from a study of blood T cell repertoires in COVID-19. Overall study context: From the United States, Italy and Spain came samples of acute and convalescent COVID-19. From T cells, B-cell-depleted T cells, or PBMCs came the material, which was cDNA or gDNA.

Germline V gene data show CDR1 as SNHLY and CDR2 as FYNNEI. This CDR3 has 13 residues. Between the trimmed V and J ends, which lost 5 bases and 0 bases, there was a span of 7 bases. This rearrangement joins TRBV2 to TRBJ1-1; unclear D gene. The sample was peripheral blood. The clonotype comes from a woman aged 50 to 60 who had recovered from COVID-19. CDR3 amino acids: CASSRDMNTEAFF. DNA for the CDR3: TGTGCCAGCAGTAGAGATATGAACACTGAAGCTTTCTTT.